This T cell receptor beta chain was captured in a study of cytomegalovirus exposure and HLA in healthy donors (dated by TCRdb to about 2017). Study-level background: An earlier analysis of several hundred of the donors reported approximately 290 Gb of sequence data and more than 90 million unique TCR beta sequences from some 180 million T cells. The number of donors typed differed by locus, with roughly 620-630 for A, B, C, DRB1 and DQB1, over 500 for DQA1, nearly 610 for DPA1, and under 490 for DPB1. A later genetic analysis took genome-wide SNP genotypes for about three fifths of the roughly 670 donors and used that subset as a discovery cohort. Every repertoire in the discovery cohort had been generated on one and the same sequencing platform. The study combined high-throughput TCR immunosequencing, statistical association of individual TCRs with disease status, and machine learning to predict cytomegalovirus infection status. In a later analysis, previously published TCR beta repertoires from about 640 donors were re-analyzed and high-resolution HLA genotyping was added so that TCR occurrence patterns could be studied. Using immunosequencing, the study profiled T cell repertoires from 500 to 800 subjects and related those repertoires to cytomegalovirus serostatus. Among 300 to 500 genotyped donors of the cohort, an average of around 220,000 unique TCR beta nucleotide sequences was sequenced per donor, of which about 19% were non-productive. Rather than using new phenotypic data, the later analysis identified candidate immune exposures from TCR beta sequences and from how often those sequences occurred across donors. Alongside the repertoire data, information on donor age, sex, ethnicity and CMV serostatus was compiled. HLA typing covered class I and class II loci at four-digit resolution. Among the roughly 400 genotyped donors, around 81% belonged to the genetic ancestry cluster associated with self-reported Caucasian donors. To decide whether each TCR beta V gene segment behaved as functional or pseudogenic, an earlier analysis of some 580 of the donors relied on high-throughput TCR beta sequencing. Because of strong linkage in the cohort, five DR-DQ haplotypes were treated as single units for association and clustering. In addition to the first cohort of 666 subjects, a separate validation cohort of 120 different subjects was used. The study was designed to test whether signatures of past pathogen exposure could be identified by cataloging public T cell receptors. Approximately 300 gigabases of sequencing data and 78 million or so unique TCR sequences were included in an early release covering 550 to 800 HLA-typed donors.

Results the study describes overall, beyond this receptor: A later analysis found that HLA-associated TCR beta chains were more clonally expanded and had lower generation probabilities than equally common non-associated chains. For the cohort, immune exposure information was limited to CMV serostatus. According to a later analysis, most CMV-associated TCR beta chains appeared to be HLA-restricted, and the HLA associations seemed to be driven largely by CMV exposure. Several of the top co-occurrence clusters appeared to be linked to parvovirus B19, influenza, CMV and Epstein-Barr virus, according to a later analysis. According to a later genetic analysis, donors in an Asian-associated ancestry cluster had fewer N-insertions in productive TCRs than the roughly 700-donor mean. Three of the identified cytomegalovirus-associated TCR beta chains were confirmed in vitro to be specific for cytomegalovirus antigens. Correlated functional status among segregating V segments might be attributable to linkage disequilibrium, but an unknown experimental factor could not be ruled out. In an earlier analysis of some 500 of the donors, most TCR beta V segments appeared in productive rearrangements about 87% or about 30% of the time, broadly matching IMGT annotations. When HLA alleles, especially DR and DQ, strongly co-occurred, attributing TCR associations to individual alleles was difficult. Most TCR sequences were seen in very few donors, while some public TCRs were found in many individuals. The study gave a list of about 170 TCR beta chains associated with cytomegalovirus. According to a later analysis, TCR association rates differed among HLA loci, with DRB1 alleles showing the most associated TCRs and HLA-C alleles showing the fewest. A cluster of highly shared sequence variants was judged likely to represent a technical artifact of the sequencing pipeline. A further reported finding was that TCR beta sequences accurately predicted the HLA-A and HLA-B alleles for most subjects in the first cohort. In a later analysis, 16,951 TCR beta sequences were associated with specific HLA alleles at a false discovery rate of 0.05. The earlier analysis of fewer than 750 of the donors excluded roughly 17 rarely observed V segments, including chromosome 9 orphons, because counts were too low. Roughly uniform sequencing depth across donors was assumed in presence/absence analyses, although this assumption may not hold. The authors suggested that the approach could potentially be generalized to other disease states and immunological phenotypes. The classifier was reported to diagnose cytomegalovirus status with high specificity and sensitivity in both the original cohort and the validation cohort. Only TCR beta chains were sequenced in this cohort, and the absence of alpha or paired-chain data limited detectable features. A later genetic analysis associated a missense DCLRE1C variant with V-gene and J-gene trimming of TCR beta chains, and an independent cohort replicated the association. Because HLA typing was missing for some donors at each locus, association tests included only the typed subset.

The cohort was made up of approximately 670 healthy bone marrow donors. At the time of sampling, every cohort member was nominally healthy, though immune exposures that went unrecorded were likely present. The donor was CMV seronegative and was included in the group of a few hundred seronegative cohort members. Each donor provided a peripheral blood sample, and peripheral blood mononuclear cells were used for TCR beta sequencing. Genomic DNA was extracted from the blood cell samples with the Qiagen DNeasy Blood Extraction Kit. Concerning this clone itself: Its cognate antigen has yet to be identified. No much larger clone is present one base from it, and per-base qualities are unavailable.

The method was the immunoSEQ multiplex PCR assay. For the multiplex PCR, a mixture combining 60 forward primers for TCR Vbeta segments and 13 reverse primers for TCR Jbeta segments was used. The CDR3 region of rearranged TCR beta genes was amplified from genomic DNA by a multiplex PCR assay. On the Illumina HiSeq System, the amplified TCR beta libraries were sequenced as 87-base-pair reads. In the original analysis: A later analysis counted about 82 million unique TCR beta chains across the 690 or so repertoires, and 10 million to 12 million of these chains were shared by at least two donors. Raw reads were error-corrected and collapsed into unique sequences with a nearest-neighbor algorithm that merged closely related sequences to remove PCR and sequencing errors. V, D and J gene segments were assigned by aligning CDR3 sequences to IMGT reference sequences. For a sequence to be retained, a match of at least six nucleotides to both a V gene segment and a J gene segment was required. Rearrangements were called productive when the CDR3 lacked stop codons and stayed in frame with V and J; all others were non-productive. CDR3 was defined by IMGT convention, running from the second conserved V-encoded cysteine to the conserved J-encoded phenylalanine. Sequences without an unambiguous match to a single V gene segment were excluded from the earlier analysis of over 500 of the donors. In an earlier analysis of approximately 560 of the donors, a V segment was called functional when productive rearrangements were above 56.7%, and segregating when the standard deviation between donors exceeded 5%. A statistical classification framework was developed to diagnose cytomegalovirus status using the catalog of TCR beta chain sequences. In a later analysis, TCR nucleotide sequences were compared against IMGT/GENE-DB human TR gene sequences so that V and J genes could be assigned. A later analysis assigned CDR3 sequences and most-parsimonious VDJ recombination scenarios with the TCRdist pipeline. A later analysis defined each TCR beta chain by its CDR3 amino acid sequence plus V-gene family, and excluded reads lacking a unique V-gene family. As a way to deal with suspected cross-contamination and a sequencing artifact, a later analysis dropped nearly 600 nucleotide sequences that were highly shared and had low generation probability. For each public chain, a later analysis derived a clonal expansion index from normalized ranks of inferred template counts within each repertoire. In a later analysis, generation probabilities were computed using a VDJ recombination model fitted to out-of-frame rearrangements, and the results were checked against IGoR. In a later analysis, TCR-TCR, TCR-HLA and TCR-CMV co-occurrence was scored with hypergeometric tests, and a repertoire-size bias correction was applied to TCR pairs. In a later analysis, false discovery rates were estimated by permuting HLA or CMV assignments 20 times. In a later analysis, co-occurring TCRs were grouped using DBSCAN, with TCRdist sequence similarity added in when clustering inside HLA-allele-positive subsets. For co-occurrence clustering, repertoires with fewer than 30,000 or more than 120,000 public chains were excluded, along with 4 to 6 repertoires with anomalous nucleotide sharing. TCRdb took over this immuneACCESS table, retaining in-frame rearrangements with V and J assigned. Such tables are incomplete; in checked studies, under half of the missing clones stem from an unresolved V gene, and the remainder is unexplained. The D gene and trimming were derived from the DNA, and the V and J assignments and clone size from that table. In this sample the table shows roughly 100,000 clones, 78% of which occur a single time. Of the sample, about 5.7% falls within the top ten clones.

This receptor was obtained from a male donor in good health and CMV-seronegative. The sequenced sample consisted of PBMCs.

The CDR3 sequence is CASSQPTKDRDGNTIYF. The nucleotides are TGCGCCAGCAGCCAACCTACCAAGGACAGGGATGGAAACACCATATATTTT. This chain is built from TRBV4-1 and TRBJ1-3; TRBD1 fits 8 bases in the junction. Spanning cysteine to phenylalanine, the CDR3 consists of 17 amino acids. Only the CDR3 region is kept as DNA, spanning 51 bases read in frame from base 1. V is trimmed back by 2 bases and J by 3 bases, and the junction contains 9 bases that no gene match accounts for. The germline V gene provides CDR1 MGHRA and CDR2 YSYEKL.